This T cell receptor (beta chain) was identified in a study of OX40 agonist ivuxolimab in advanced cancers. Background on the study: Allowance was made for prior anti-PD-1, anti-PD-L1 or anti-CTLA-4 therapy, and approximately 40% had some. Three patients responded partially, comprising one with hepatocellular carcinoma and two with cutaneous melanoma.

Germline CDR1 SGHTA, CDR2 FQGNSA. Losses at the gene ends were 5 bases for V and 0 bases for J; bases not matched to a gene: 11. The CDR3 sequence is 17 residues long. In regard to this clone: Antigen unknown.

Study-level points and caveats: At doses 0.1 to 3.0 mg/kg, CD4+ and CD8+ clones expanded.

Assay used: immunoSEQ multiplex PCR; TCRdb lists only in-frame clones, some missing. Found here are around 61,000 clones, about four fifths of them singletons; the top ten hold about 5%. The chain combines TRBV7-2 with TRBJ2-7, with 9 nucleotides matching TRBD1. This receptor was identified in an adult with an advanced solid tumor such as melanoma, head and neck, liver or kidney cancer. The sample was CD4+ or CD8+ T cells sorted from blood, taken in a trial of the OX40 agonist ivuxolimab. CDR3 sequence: CASSPGQGRLSSYEQYF. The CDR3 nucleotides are TGTGCCAGCAGCCCGGGACAGGGACGCCTTAGCTCCTACGAGCAGTACTTC. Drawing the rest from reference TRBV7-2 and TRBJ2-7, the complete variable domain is GAGVSQSPSNKVTEKGKDVELRCDPISGHTALYWYRQSLGQGLEFLIYFQGNSAPDKSGLPSDRFSAERTGGSVSTLTIQRTQQEDSAVYLCASSPGQGRLSSYEQYFGPGTRLTVT.